This record covers a single T cell receptor (beta chain). The sample is drawn from a study of blood T cell repertoires in COVID-19. Assay: immunoSEQ multiplex PCR; the TCRdb copy retains only in-frame clones and omits some. Here the sample spans approximately 120,000 clones, about 80% being singletons. The V gene end was trimmed by 4 bases and the J gene end by 5 bases; junction bases not matched to a gene: 5. This CDR3 has 14 amino acids. Germline V CDR1 and CDR2: SGHRS, YFSETQ. The sequence derives from a woman between 45 and 65 years old with acute or convalescent COVID-19. The chain links TRBV5-1 to TRBJ1-4, with 7 bases identical to TRBD1. The sample was peripheral blood. CDR3 in amino acids: CASSPSTGNEKLFF. The CDR3 region has the DNA TGCGCCAGCAGCCCCTCGACAGGGAATGAAAAACTGTTTTTT.